This paragraph reports one T cell receptor (beta chain). The antigen it binds to is not known. Per-base quality was not reported, and no clone a single base away is much larger than it. Counted from cysteine to phenylalanine, this CDR3 has 17 amino acids. The CDR3 DNA has 51 bases and is translated from base 1. Based on the germline V gene (reference sequence), the CDR1 and CDR2 sequences are LGHDT and YNNKEL. From V the trimming removes 3 bases and from J it removes 0 bases, while the gene matches leave 7 bases of the junction unaccounted for. The source of the sample is a study of blood T cell repertoires in COVID-19 (dated by TCRdb to 2020 to 2021). About the study as a whole: Samples covering the acute and convalescent phases of COVID-19 were provided by collaborators in the United States, Italy and Spain. The prospective study material was composed of cDNA or gDNA derived from T cells, B-cell-depleted T cells, or PBMCs. Where available, HLA class I and class II types were obtained from metadata supplied by the sample provider rather than from assay-based typing. The repertoires were released in a freely available public database intended as a resource for research on the immune response to SARS-CoV-2. The dataset comprised deeply sampled blood TCRbeta repertoires from subjects exposed to, actively infected with, or recovered from COVID-19. Samples were obtained from the ongoing ImmuneRACE study (first 160 participants) and from over 1,000 subjects provided by 6 global collaborators. The sample metadata nearly always contained a de-identified subject ID, COVID-19 status, age in years and sex.

The study at large found these results: The quantity of clinical and demographic metadata differed by source and by participant and was supplied without curation.

The immunoSEQ Assay, a bias-controlled multiplex PCR, was used to amplify TCRbeta CDR3 regions from genomic DNA. Regarding the original processing steps: The number of nucleated cells in each sample was estimated by amplification of reference gene primers within the assay. To quantify the absolute abundance of each unique TCRbeta CDR3 rearrangement, sequence reads were collapsed and filtered. Productive Simpson clonality was computed per sample as the square root of Simpson's diversity index over productive rearrangements. TCRdb re-hosts the immuneACCESS table, in-frame sequences only. Its copies lack some clones; in the studies checked, an unresolved V gene accounts for under half of them, and the cause for the rest is not known. V and J calls and clone size are those listed in that table; D and trimming were worked out from the DNA. This sample holds around 94,000 clones; around nine tenths were observed only once. The ten most abundant clones make up around 2.9% of the sample.

Each collaborating institution followed its own protocols to collect whole blood in K2EDTA tubes. For TCRbeta analysis, collaborators shipped samples as frozen whole blood, isolated PBMCs, or DNA extracted from either of those sample types. The receptor was isolated from a man aged 50-60 years with active or convalescent COVID-19. Material for sequencing was peripheral blood. Recombination linked TRBV3-1 (or the pseudogene TRBV3-2) to TRBJ2-3; a stretch of 9 junction bases matches TRBD2. The nucleotide sequence reads TGTGCCAGCAGCCATAAGGCGGGGGGGACCAGCACAGATACGCAGTATTTT. Its product reads: CASSHKAGGTSTDTQYF.